The 21 T cell receptor beta chains below were found in one sample sequenced in a study of T cell responses to AZD1222 COVID-19 vaccine. Sequencing used immunoSEQ multiplex PCR; TCRdb keeps in-frame clones, though not all of them. The data show 110,000 to 150,000 clones, with 92% seen just once and over 3% held by the top ten. The sample here was peripheral blood, taken on day 0 of AZD1222 vaccination. The receptors were gathered from an adult in good health.

This clone was observed once. The chain carries TRBV3-1 (or the pseudogene TRBV3-2) and TRBJ2-1; 10 nucleotides line up with TRBD1. Losses at the gene ends were 6 bases for V and 5 bases for J; bases not matched to a gene: 10. This CDR3 has 16 residues. CDR1 and CDR2 (germline): LGHDT, YNNKEL (reference sequence). Here the CDR3 DNA reads TGTGCCAGCAGTCCCATCCGGGACAGGGGTCACAATGAGCAGTTCTTC. It encodes CASSPIRDRGHNEQFF.

The rearrangement links TRBV19 to TRBJ1-4; 8 bases agree with TRBD1. This CDR3 has 15 residues. Germline CDR1 LNHDA, CDR2 SQIVND (reference sequence). J lost 0 bases, V lost 6 bases, and 3 bases had no gene match. CDR3 residues: CASRTGVATNEKLFF. CDR3 bases: TGTGCCAGTAGGACAGGGGTTGCAACTAATGAAAAACTGTTTTTT.

This clone has only one observation. The chain is built from TRBV6-2 or TRBV6-3 and TRBJ1-2, with D perhaps matching TRBD1 (5 bases). The CDR3 spans 17 residues. The germline V gene encodes CDR1 MNHEY and CDR2 SVGEGT. The V end was cut by 0 bases, the J end by 5 bases, with 19 bases between. The CDR3 here is CASSYSPQRGGLYGYTF. The DNA for the CDR3 is TGTGCCAGCAGTTACTCCCCTCAGAGGGGCGGACTGTATGGCTACACCTTC.

This chain joins TRBV5-1 and TRBJ1-1, with 11 bases fitting TRBD1. Germline V gene sequence: CDR1 SGHRS, CDR2 YFSETQ. CDR3 length equals 14 residues. J was trimmed by 5 bases and V by 3 bases; bases with no gene match: 3. CDR3 protein: CASSSWDRGTEAFF. The CDR3 DNA reads as TGCGCCAGCAGCTCCTGGGACAGGGGGACTGAAGCTTTCTTT. The full variable domain, its missing parts supplied by reference TRBV5-1 and TRBJ1-1, is KAGVTQTPRYLIKTRGQQVTLSCSPISGHRSVSWYQQTPGQGLQFLFEYFSETQRNKGNFPGRFSGRQFSNSRSEMNVSTLELGDSALYLCASSSWDRGTEAFFGQGTRLTVV.

V usage is TRBV5-1 and J usage is TRBJ2-1; D gene uncertain. Trimming stripped 0 bases from V and 3 bases from J, with 16 bases between. Germline-derived CDR1 and CDR2 are SGHRS and YFSETQ. This CDR3 has 17 residues. In nucleotides, the CDR3 is TGCGCCAGCAGCTTGGCCTCTGGCGGTATTCACTACAATGAGCAGTTCTTC. The encoded protein is CASSLASGGIHYNEQFF.

This chain joins TRBV9 and TRBJ2-7; no clear D. Germline CDR1 and CDR2: SGDLS and YYNGEE. Between the trimmed V and J ends, which lost 4 bases and 0 bases, there was a span of 11 bases. The CDR3 runs 14 residues. CDR3 region: CASSSHGISYEQYF. The CDR3 region has the DNA TGTGCCAGCAGCTCACACGGAATCTCCTACGAGCAGTACTTC.

The V call is TRBV3-1 (or the pseudogene TRBV3-2), the J call TRBJ2-3; 7 bases fit TRBD2. V was pared by 3 bases and J by 2 bases, with 5 bases of the junction left unmatched. Germline V gene lookup returns CDR1 LGHDT and CDR2 YNNKEL (reference sequence). CDR3 length equals 15 residues. The CDR3 bases are TGTGCCAGCAGCCAGGGGGAGGGGCCCACAGATACGCAGTATTTT. Protein: CASSQGEGPTDTQYF.

The V and J genes are TRBV5-1 and TRBJ2-7, with TRBD2 matching over 9 bases. Trimming at V came to 0 bases and at J to 7 bases, leaving 8 bases not matched to a gene. This CDR3 is 15 amino acids long. CDR1 SGHRS and CDR2 YFSETQ come from the germline V gene. The CDR3 here is CASSLDLAGDREQYF. In nucleotides, the CDR3 is TGCGCCAGCAGCTTGGATTTAGCGGGAGACAGAGAGCAGTACTTC. The full variable domain, its missing parts supplied by reference TRBV5-1 and TRBJ2-7, is KAGVTQTPRYLIKTRGQQVTLSCSPISGHRSVSWYQQTPGQGLQFLFEYFSETQRNKGNFPGRFSGRQFSNSRSEMNVSTLELGDSALYLCASSLDLAGDREQYFGPGTRLTVT.

The chain is built from TRBV27 and TRBJ1-5, with D perhaps TRBD1 (5 bases). V was cut by 6 bases and J by 6 bases, with 18 bases left in between. There are 15 residues in the CDR3. Germline CDR1 reads MNHEY; CDR2 reads SMNVEV (reference sequence). CDR3 nucleotide sequence: TGTGCCAGCAGAGGACGGGACGGAGGATTTCAGCCCCAGCATTTT. This translates into CASRGRDGGFQPQHF.

The rearrangement links TRBV28 to TRBJ2-5; 9 bases are shared with TRBD2. CDR1 and CDR2 (germline): MDHEN, SYDVKM. V shed 6 bases, J shed 6 bases, and the junction held 8 bases outside the gene matches. This CDR3 has 14 amino acids. Here the CDR3 reads CASRSRLAEKTQYF. The DNA for the CDR3 is TGTGCCAGCAGGTCGAGACTAGCGGAGAAGACCCAGTACTTC.

V is TRBV5-1 and J is TRBJ2-5; D might be TRBD2 (6 bases). The germline gives CDR1 SGHRS, CDR2 YFSETQ. Trimming stripped 5 bases from V and 5 bases from J, with 16 bases between. This CDR3 region has 14 residues. CDR3 nucleotides: TGCGCCAGCAGTCTGGCGGGGATGGAGGAGACCCAGTACTTC. Protein product: CASSLAGMEETQYF.

For this clone: Sequence at one end of the junction differs from germline and may be a read error. The chain links TRBV11-2 to TRBJ2-7; D unclear. The CDR3 totals 12 residues. Germline CDR1 and CDR2: SGHAT and FQNNGV. The DNA for the CDR3 is TGTGCCAGCAGCTTAGATCGGTCCGAGGAGTTCTTC. It is translated as CASSLDRSEEFF. Filled out from reference TRBV11-2 and TRBJ2-7, the complete variable domain reads EAGVAQSPRYKIIEKRQSVAFWCNPISGHATLYWYQQILGQGPKLLIQFQNNGVVDDSQLPKDRFSAERLKGVDSTLKIQPAKLEDSAVYLCASSLDRSEEFFGPGTRLTVT.

The rearrangement links TRBV6-5 to TRBJ1-5; D unclear. V shed 3 bases and J shed 2 bases, with 5 bases lying between them. The CDR3 has 13 amino acids. Germline V CDR1 and CDR2: MNHEY, SVGAGI. CDR3 in DNA: TGTGCCAGCAGTTATGTTGGCAATCAGCCCCAGCATTTT. It yields the protein CASSYVGNQPQHF.

The chain carries TRBV24-1 and TRBJ2-5, with 7 bases fitting TRBD1. Germline V gene sequence: CDR1 KGHDR, CDR2 SFDVKD. The CDR3 length is 15 residues. V shed 3 bases and J 2 bases; nucleotides not matched to a gene: 5. In nucleotides, the CDR3 is TGTGCCACCAGTGATCTTGGGACAGCACAAGAGACCCAGTACTTC. Translation gives CATSDLGTAQETQYF.

V usage is TRBV28 and J usage is TRBJ1-5, with D possibly being TRBD1 (5 bases). Trimming took 3 bases from V and 2 from J, leaving 8 bases between them. Germline assignment: CDR1 MDHEN and CDR2 SYDVKM. The CDR3 contains 14 residues. The chain's CDR3 is CASSLPGGNQPQHF. As DNA, the CDR3 is TGTGCCAGCAGTTTGCCGGGGGGCAATCAGCCCCAGCATTTT.

This clone was counted once. The chain is built from TRBV9 and TRBJ2-2; tentative D call: TRBD2 (6 bases). V was shortened by 4 bases and J by 0 bases, with 19 bases between the two germline ends. The germline gives CDR1 SGDLS, CDR2 YYNGEE. The CDR3 has 18 residues. The CDR3 DNA follows: TGTGCCAGCAGCCTCCCATTGGGGGGTAGGCCGAACACCGGGGAGCTGTTTTTT. The encoded protein is CASSLPLGGRPNTGELFF.

The rearrangement links TRBV4-3 to TRBJ2-2; no clear D gene. The germline V and J ends were trimmed by 0 bases and 4 bases, with 9 bases remaining between them. The CDR3 is made up of 15 amino acids. The germline V gene encodes CDR1 LGHNA and CDR2 YSLEER. The CDR3 DNA is TGCGCCAGCAGCCAAGATCCCACATTCACCGGGGAGCTGTTTTTT. This translates into CASSQDPTFTGELFF.

In its sample, this clone was seen once. The V gene is TRBV19, the J gene TRBJ2-1; D possibly corresponds to TRBD2 (5 bases). The CDR3 is 13 amino acids. With 7 bases removed from V and 5 bases from J, the gap between germline ends came to 12 bases. The germline gives CDR1 LNHDA, CDR2 SQIVND (reference sequence). In DNA, the CDR3 is TGTGCCAGTACTAACCGGGGAAACAATGAGCAGTTCTTC. Amino acids: CASTNRGNNEQFF.

This chain links TRBV10-1 with TRBJ2-7, with unresolved D. This CDR3 spans 13 amino acids. Deletions cut 8 bases from V and 6 bases from J, with 17 bases between. Per the germline V gene, CDR1 is WNHNN and CDR2 is SYGVQD (reference sequence). CDR3 in DNA: TGCGCCAGCGCGCCGGGCCCCGAGACCGAGCAGTACTTC. Protein sequence: CASAPGPETEQYF.

The chain recombines TRBV6-2 or TRBV6-3 with TRBJ1-1, with D perhaps TRBD1 (6 bases). This CDR3 has 13 amino acids. Trimming cost V 5 bases and J 2 bases, with 9 bases left between them. From germline, CDR1 is MNHEY and CDR2 SVGEGT. CDR3 sequence: CASSRQVNTEAFF. CDR3 nucleotides: TGTGCCAGCAGTAGACAGGTAAACACTGAAGCTTTCTTT.

The chain carries TRBV5-1 and TRBJ1-6; D is unresolved. V was shortened by 4 bases and J by 8 bases, with 13 bases between the two germline ends. The V gene's germline CDR1 is SGHRS and CDR2 YFSETQ. This CDR3 is 14 amino acids long. In DNA, the CDR3 is TGCGCCAGCAGCCCCCAAGGCAGAGATTCACCCCTCCACTTT. Protein product: CASSPQGRDSPLHF.